This entry lists 7 T cell receptor beta chains sequenced from one sample in a study of blood T cell repertoires in COVID-19. Libraries were prepared by immunoSEQ multiplex PCR; TCRdb keeps only in-frame clonotypes and omits some of them. The top ten clones hold 3% to 4% of a sample with hundreds of thousands of clones, around 85% of them seen once. Material: peripheral blood. These TCRs come from a woman aged 18-35 years with acute or convalescent COVID-19.

This clone has a handful of counts. This rearrangement joins TRBV5-6 to TRBJ1-4; the D gene is possibly TRBD1 (5 bases). The CDR3 is 13 amino acids. V gave up 4 bases and J gave up 4 bases, with 8 bases separating them. From germline, CDR1 is SGHDT and CDR2 YYEEEE. Here the CDR3 reads CASSTQGNEKLFF. CDR3 sequence (DNA): TGTGCCAGCAGCACCCAGGGTAATGAAAAACTGTTTTTT.

V and J are TRBV15 and TRBJ2-7; tentative D call: TRBD1 (5 bases). The V gene's germline CDR1 is LNHNV and CDR2 YYDKDF (reference sequence). Deletions cut 0 bases from V and 7 bases from J, with 13 bases between. The CDR3 contains 14 residues. The CDR3 DNA reads as TGTGCCACCAGCAGAGAACAGGCCTCTGGAGAGCAGTACTTC. It is translated as CATSREQASGEQYF.

This sequence joins TRBV24-1 and TRBJ2-1; 9 nucleotides line up with TRBD1. The ends lost 3 bases at V and 5 bases at J; junction bases unmatched: 10. The V gene's germline CDR1 is KGHDR and CDR2 SFDVKD. There are 17 residues in the CDR3. The CDR3 DNA reads as TGTGCCACCAGTGATGATACCGGGACAGGGTTAAACAATGAGCAGTTCTTC. It is translated as CATSDDTGTGLNNEQFF.

This clone was seen more than once but under ten times. The gene calls are TRBV9 and TRBJ1-1, with TRBD1 identical over 7 bases. Looked up from germline, CDR1 is SGDLS and CDR2 is YYNGEE. The ends lost 4 bases at V and 2 bases at J; junction bases unmatched: 11. This CDR3 is 16 amino acids long. CDR3 protein: CASSPLGDRLNTEAFF. DNA of the CDR3: TGTGCCAGCAGCCCATTGGGGGACAGACTTAACACTGAAGCTTTCTTT.

This chain joins TRBV2 and TRBJ1-5, with 9 bases lining up with TRBD1. The CDR3 loop spans 16 amino acids. From germline, CDR1 is SNHLY and CDR2 FYNNEI. Unmatched junction bases numbered 7, after V lost 6 bases and J lost 1 base. CDR3 sequence: CASSDRTGESNQPQHF. The CDR3 DNA follows: TGTGCCAGCAGCGATCGGACAGGGGAGAGCAATCAGCCCCAGCATTTT. Using reference TRBV2 and TRBJ1-5 for the parts outside the CDR3, the full variable domain is EPEVTQTPSHQVTQMGQEVILRCVPISNHLYFYWYRQILGQKVEFLVSFYNNEISEKSEIFDDQFSVERPDGSNFTLKIRSTKLEDSAMYFCASSDRTGESNQPQHFGDGTRLSIL.

The chain employs TRBV30 and TRBJ1-2; TRBD1 agrees at 9 bases. V gave up 3 bases and J gave up 6 bases; unmatched junction bases: 14. Germline V gene data show CDR1 as GTSNPN and CDR2 as SVGIG (reference sequence). This CDR3 is built from 16 residues. The CDR3 DNA reads TGTGCCTGGAGCAGACTCCCGGGACAGGGTGGTCATGGCTACACCTTC. Translated: CAWSRLPGQGGHGYTF. The entire variable domain, with the rest obtained from reference TRBV30 and TRBJ1-2, is as follows: SQTIHQWPATLVQPVGSPLSLECTVEGTSNPNLYWYRQAAGRGLQLLFYSVGIGQISSEVPQNLSASRPQDRQFILSSKKLLLSDSGFYLCAWSRLPGQGGHGYTFGSGTRLTVV.

V is TRBV5-1 and J is TRBJ2-3, with 14 bases fitting TRBD2. The CDR3 loop spans 16 amino acids. CDR1 SGHRS and CDR2 YFSETQ come from the germline V gene. Trimming removed 3 bases from V and 4 bases from J; junction bases left unmatched: 4. CDR3 bases: TGCGCCAGCAGCTCCGGGACTAGCGGGAGTGCAGATACGCAGTATTTT. This codes for CASSSGTSGSADTQYF.